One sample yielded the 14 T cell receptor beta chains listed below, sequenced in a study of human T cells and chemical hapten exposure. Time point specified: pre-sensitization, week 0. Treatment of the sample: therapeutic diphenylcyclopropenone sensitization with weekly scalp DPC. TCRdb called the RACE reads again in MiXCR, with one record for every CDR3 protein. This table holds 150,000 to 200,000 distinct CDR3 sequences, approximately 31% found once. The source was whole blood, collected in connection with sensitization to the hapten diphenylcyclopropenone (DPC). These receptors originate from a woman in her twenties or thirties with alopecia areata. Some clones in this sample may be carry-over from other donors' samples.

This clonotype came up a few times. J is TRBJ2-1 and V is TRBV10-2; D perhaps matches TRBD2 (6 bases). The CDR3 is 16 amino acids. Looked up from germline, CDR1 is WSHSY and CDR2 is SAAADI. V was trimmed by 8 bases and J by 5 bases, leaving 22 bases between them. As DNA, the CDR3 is TGCGCCAGCCAACAGAACCCTAGCGACGTGGACAATGAGCAGTTCTTC. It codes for CASQQNPSDVDNEQFF.

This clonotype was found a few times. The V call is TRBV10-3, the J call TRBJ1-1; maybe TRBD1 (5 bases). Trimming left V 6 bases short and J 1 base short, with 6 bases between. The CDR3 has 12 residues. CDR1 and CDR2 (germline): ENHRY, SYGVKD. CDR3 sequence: CAIRGPNTEAFF. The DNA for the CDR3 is TGTGCCATCAGGGGGCCGAACACTGAAGCTTTCTTT.

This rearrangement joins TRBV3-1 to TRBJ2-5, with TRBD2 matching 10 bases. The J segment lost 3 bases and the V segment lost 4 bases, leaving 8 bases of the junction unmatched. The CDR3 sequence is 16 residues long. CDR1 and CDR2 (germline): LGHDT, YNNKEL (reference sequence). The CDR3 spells CASSRTPGTSEETQYF. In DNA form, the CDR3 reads TGTGCCAGCAGCCGGACACCCGGGACTAGCGAAGAGACCCAGTACTTC.

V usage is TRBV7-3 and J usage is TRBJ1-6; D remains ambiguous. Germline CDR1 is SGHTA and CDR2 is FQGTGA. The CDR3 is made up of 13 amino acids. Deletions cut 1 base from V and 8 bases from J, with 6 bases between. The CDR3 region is CASSLNRYSPLHF. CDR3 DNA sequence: TGTGCCAGCAGCTTAAACCGGTATTCACCCCTCCACTTT.

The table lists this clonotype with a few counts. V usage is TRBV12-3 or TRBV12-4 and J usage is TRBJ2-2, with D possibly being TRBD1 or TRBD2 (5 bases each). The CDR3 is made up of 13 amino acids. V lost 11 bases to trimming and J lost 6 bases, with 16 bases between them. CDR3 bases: TGTGCCTCATCAGGGCGGGTGGCCGGGGAGCTGTTTTTT. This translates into CASSGRVAGELFF.

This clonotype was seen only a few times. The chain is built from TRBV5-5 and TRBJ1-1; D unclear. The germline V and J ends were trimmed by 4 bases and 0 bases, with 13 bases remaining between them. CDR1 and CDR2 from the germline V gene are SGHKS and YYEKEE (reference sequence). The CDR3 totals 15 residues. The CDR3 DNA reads TGTGCCAGCAGCCCTATCACAAGCATGAACACTGAAGCTTTCTTT. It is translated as CASSPITSMNTEAFF.

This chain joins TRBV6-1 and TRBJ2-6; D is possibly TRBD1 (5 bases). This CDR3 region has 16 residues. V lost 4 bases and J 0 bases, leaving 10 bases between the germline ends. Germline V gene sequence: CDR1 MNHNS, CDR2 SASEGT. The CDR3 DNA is TGTGCCAGCAGTGCCGAGACAGCCTCTGGGGCCAACGTCCTGACTTTC. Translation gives CASSAETASGANVLTF.

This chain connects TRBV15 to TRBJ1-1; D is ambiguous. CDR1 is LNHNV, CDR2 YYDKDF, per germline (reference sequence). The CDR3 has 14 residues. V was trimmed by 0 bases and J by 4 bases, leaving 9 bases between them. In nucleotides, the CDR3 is TGTGCCACCAGCAGAGATCAAGAGGCCACTGAAGCTTTCTTT. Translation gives CATSRDQEATEAFF.

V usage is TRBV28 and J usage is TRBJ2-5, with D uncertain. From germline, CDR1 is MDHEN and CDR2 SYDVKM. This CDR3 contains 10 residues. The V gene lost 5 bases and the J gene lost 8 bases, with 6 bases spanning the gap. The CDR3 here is CASSQITQYF. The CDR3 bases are TGTGCCAGCAGTCAAATTACCCAGTACTTC.

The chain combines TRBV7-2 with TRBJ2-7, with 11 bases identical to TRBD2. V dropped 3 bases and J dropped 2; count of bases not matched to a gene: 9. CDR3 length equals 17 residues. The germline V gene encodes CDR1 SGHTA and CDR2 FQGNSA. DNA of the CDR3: TGTGCCAGCAGCTTCCCCCCCGGGACTAGCGGACCCTACGAGCAGTACTTC. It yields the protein CASSFPPGTSGPYEQYF.

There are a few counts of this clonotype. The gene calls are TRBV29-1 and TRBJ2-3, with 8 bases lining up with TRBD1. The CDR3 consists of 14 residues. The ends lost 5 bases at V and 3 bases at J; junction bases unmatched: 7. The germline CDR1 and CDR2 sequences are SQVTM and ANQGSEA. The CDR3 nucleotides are TGCAGCGTTCTTGACAGGGGAATTACAGATACGCAGTATTTT. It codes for CSVLDRGITDTQYF.

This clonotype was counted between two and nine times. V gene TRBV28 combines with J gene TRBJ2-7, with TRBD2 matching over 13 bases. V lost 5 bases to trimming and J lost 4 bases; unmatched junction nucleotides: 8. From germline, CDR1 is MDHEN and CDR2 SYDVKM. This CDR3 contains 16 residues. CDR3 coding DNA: TGTGCCAGCAGTCGACTAGCGGGAGGCCTTTGGTACGAGCAGTACTTC. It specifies CASSRLAGGLWYEQYF.

In DNA, the CDR3 is TGTGCCACCCTGCGGCAGGGCTCGGGCTATGGCTACACCTTC. Its protein product is CATLRQGSGYGYTF. The V gene is TRBV25-1, the J gene TRBJ1-2; perhaps TRBD1 as D (5 bases). CDR1 and CDR2 (germline): MGHDK, SYGVNS. The CDR3 consists of 14 residues. V lost 10 bases to trimming and J lost 4 bases, with 19 bases between them.

The CDR3 spells CASSFSRLAAYEQFF. The CDR3, as DNA: TGTGCCAGCAGCTTCTCTAGACTAGCTGCCTATGAGCAGTTCTTC. This rearrangement joins TRBV11-1 to TRBJ2-1, with TRBD2 identical over 7 bases. The germline gives CDR1 SGHAT, CDR2 FQDESV (reference sequence). The CDR3 is 15 amino acids. The V segment lost 3 bases and the J segment 8 bases; nucleotides outside the gene matches: 10.